This T cell receptor beta chain was obtained from a study of T cell changes during pregnancy in multiple sclerosis. As regards this clone: This specimen includes other DNA sequences encoding the same CDR3.

Profiling relied on immunoSEQ multiplex PCR, and the TCRdb table lists in-frame clones only, not all of them. Of about 21,000 clones in the sample, 80% to 90% are singletons; the top ten hold roughly 8%. The CDR3 is made up of 12 amino acids. Germline values: CDR1 SGHVS, CDR2 FQNEAQ. The V end lost 3 bases, the J end lost 7 bases, and 10 bases lay between the germline ends. The V and J genes are TRBV7-8 and TRBJ2-7, with D maybe TRBD2 (6 bases). Sequenced material: CD8+ T cells from peripheral blood mononuclear cells, taken in the second trimester of pregnancy. The clonotype was recovered from a female donor in good health, enrolled as a control in a pregnancy study. In nucleotides, the CDR3 is TGTGCCAGCAGCTTGGAGGGCTGGGAGCAGTACTTC. Translating gives CASSLEGWEQYF.